This TCR beta chain was documented in a study of blood T cell repertoires in COVID-19. Study summary: From the United States, Italy and Spain came samples of acute and convalescent COVID-19. Sources were T cells, B-cell-depleted T cells, or PBMCs; the material itself was cDNA or gDNA.

This clone was observed once. In the authors' methods: Estimates of nucleated cell counts were drawn from the amplification of reference gene primers. The method was immunoSEQ multiplex PCR; TCRdb's version includes in-frame clones alone and lacks a portion of them. D and trimming were read from the DNA, whereas the V and J calls and clone size are those reported in that table. The repertoire holds some 140,000 clones, with more than 80% as singletons. The CDR3 extends over 14 amino acids. Germline V gene sequence: CDR1 SGHRS, CDR2 YFSETQ. V lost 0 bases and J lost 7; bases outside the gene matches: 3.

This chain uses TRBV5-1 with TRBJ1-2, with 10 nucleotides matching TRBD1. This clonotype originated in a human donor in a cohort sampled during active COVID-19. The sequenced sample was peripheral blood. CDR3 DNA sequence: TGCGCCAGCAGCTTGGGACAGGGGGCGCGTGGCTACACCTTC. It encodes CASSLGQGARGYTF.